The 30 T cell receptor beta chains presented below share a single source sample, sequenced in a study of identical twins (dated by TCRdb to the mid-2010s). Libraries were made using 5' RACE. TCRdb names Illumina HiSeq 2000 as the instrument used. TCRdb reprocessing: public reads trimmed at Q25 with fastp, clones called with MiXCR, in-frame beta chains kept. Each entry merges the rows of one CDR3 protein and shows their most common DNA and genes. In this sample the table shows more than 650,000 distinct CDR3 sequences, approximately 6.1% of which occur a single time. The ten biggest clones cover approximately 1.6% of the sample. The sample consisted of naive T cells sorted from blood. Per the publication, the cell subset or site label means: cells isolated with a human naive T-cell isolation kit. These receptors came from a man between 18 and 35 years old in good health.

The table lists this clonotype with many counts. This rearrangement joins TRBV9 to TRBJ2-4; 7 bases map to TRBD1. The CDR3 extends over 16 amino acids. Germline V lookup: CDR1 SGDLS, CDR2 YYNGEE. V lost 3 bases, J lost 3 bases, and 9 bases stayed unmatched. In DNA form, the CDR3 reads TGTGCCAGCAGCGACGGGGCCTCAGGGGGCAAAAACATTCAGTACTTC. It specifies CASSDGASGGKNIQYF.

This chain connects TRBV3-1 to TRBJ2-2; D ambiguous. CDR1 is LGHDT, CDR2 YNNKEL, per germline (reference sequence). The CDR3 loop spans 14 amino acids. The germline V and J ends were trimmed by 2 bases and 3 bases, with 7 bases remaining between them. CDR3 DNA: TGTGCCAGCAGCCAAAGGCCCGACACCGGGGAGCTGTTTTTT. It encodes CASSQRPDTGELFF.

This clonotype was seen more than once but under ten times. The chain combines TRBV11-2 with TRBJ2-5; D may be TRBD1 (7 bases). The germline gives CDR1 SGHAT, CDR2 FQNNGV. This CDR3 is 13 amino acids long. V lost 5 bases and J 9 bases, leaving 16 bases between the germline ends. For the CDR3, the DNA is TGTGCCAGCAGCCCTGACAGGGAGGCTTCCCAGTACTTC. This translates into CASSPDREASQYF.

V is TRBV5-1 and J is TRBJ2-1; D possibly corresponds to TRBD1 (5 bases). Germline CDR1 SGHRS, CDR2 YFSETQ. Trimming took off 4 bases at V and 9 bases at J, with 17 bases between the two ends. The CDR3 contains 14 residues. CDR3: CASSPDLWGGEQFF. Written as DNA, the CDR3 is TGCGCCAGCAGCCCCGACTTGTGGGGCGGTGAGCAGTTCTTC.

This chain links TRBV30 with TRBJ2-7, with D perhaps matching TRBD1 (5 bases). Germline CDR1 and CDR2: GTSNPN and SVGIG (reference sequence). This CDR3 has 14 residues. Trimming removed 2 bases at V and 5 bases at J, with 16 bases between. In DNA form, the CDR3 reads TGTGCCTGGAGTCGACAGTCCCTGGGGAACGAGCAGTACTTC. It yields the protein CAWSRQSLGNEQYF.

This clonotype has at least ten counts. This chain uses TRBV7-8 with TRBJ2-1; D is uncertain. The ends were cut back, 0 bases at V and 4 bases at J, with 13 bases in the middle. Germline CDR1 is SGHVS and CDR2 is FQNEAQ. The CDR3 extends over 16 amino acids. CDR3: CASSLASPSRYNEQFF. CDR3 DNA sequence: TGTGCCAGCAGCTTAGCGTCGCCTTCCCGTTACAATGAGCAGTTCTTC.

This clonotype was counted ten times or more. The CDR3 protein is CASSLFDRNTIYF. CDR3 nucleotides: TGTGCCAGCAGTTTATTCGACAGAAACACCATATATTTT. The chain carries TRBV12-3 or TRBV12-4 and TRBJ1-3; D is uncertain. The V and J ends lost 2 bases and 5 bases respectively, with 7 bases between them. The CDR3 length is 13 residues.

This clonotype was seen many times. The chain carries TRBV5-1 and TRBJ2-1; D not certain. Per the germline V gene, CDR1 is SGHRS and CDR2 is YFSETQ. This CDR3 is built from 13 residues. Trimming pared 3 bases from V and 9 bases from J, leaving 13 bases between. The CDR3 loop is CASSSPDQVEQFF. CDR3 nucleotide sequence: TGCGCCAGCAGCTCCCCGGACCAGGTTGAGCAGTTCTTC.

The chain has TRBV4-3 and TRBJ2-5, with D possibly TRBD1 on 5 matching bases. Germline CDR1 LGHNA, CDR2 YSLEER. Trimming removed 3 bases at V and 7 bases at J, with 18 bases between. The CDR3 is made up of 15 amino acids. The CDR3 loop reads CASSQANGAQGTQYF. CDR3 nucleotide sequence: TGCGCCAGCAGCCAGGCCAATGGGGCCCAGGGGACCCAGTACTTC.

This clonotype showed up many times. The CDR3 ends on some other residue instead of the conserved phenylalanine or tryptophan, so this is likely a read error. The DNA is left out, because the CDR3 cannot be placed on it with certainty; the CDR3 is given as TCRdb lists it. CDR3 sequence reads: CASSQDSVI. The rearrangement links TRBV4-1 to TRBJ1-1. The CDR3 comprises 9 residues, both ends counted. Germline lookup yields CDR1 MGHRA and CDR2 YSYEKL.

There are many counts of this clonotype. The chain uses TRBV20-1 and TRBJ1-3; D is unclear. The CDR3 has 14 residues. The V gene lost 0 bases and the J gene lost 0 bases, with 6 bases spanning the gap. Germline CDR1 reads DFQATT; CDR2 reads SNEGSKA (reference sequence). The DNA of the CDR3 is TGCAGTGCTAGAGACGGGAACTCTGGAAACACCATATATTTT. It yields the protein CSARDGNSGNTIYF.

There are many counts of this clonotype. The chain couples TRBV5-1 to TRBJ1-1, with D possibly being TRBD1 (5 bases). Germline V gives CDR1 SGHRS, CDR2 YFSETQ. This CDR3 contains 15 residues. V lost 0 bases and J lost 0, with 9 bases in between. CDR3 in amino acids: CASSLGADMNTEAFF. In nucleotides, the CDR3 is TGCGCCAGCAGCTTGGGCGCGGACATGAACACTGAAGCTTTCTTT. Supplemented by reference TRBV5-1 and TRBJ1-1, the full variable domain reads KAGVTQTPRYLIKTRGQQVTLSCSPISGHRSVSWYQQTPGQGLQFLFEYFSETQRNKGNFPGRFSGRQFSNSRSEMNVSTLELGDSALYLCASSLGADMNTEAFFGQGTRLTVV.

This clonotype has a handful of counts. The J gene is TRBJ2-5, the V gene TRBV7-8; no clear D gene. CDR1 and CDR2 (germline): SGHVS, FQNEAQ. Trimming took off 0 bases at V and 5 bases at J, with 19 bases between the two ends. This CDR3 contains 17 residues. CDR3 in amino acids: CASSLAQIALPLETQYF. The DNA for the CDR3 is TGTGCCAGCAGCTTAGCGCAAATCGCCCTACCATTGGAGACCCAGTACTTC.

This chain connects TRBV27 to TRBJ2-1; 11 bases are shared with TRBD2. The length of the CDR3 is 17 residues. V dropped 6 bases and J dropped 2; count of bases not matched to a gene: 9. Germline assignment: CDR1 MNHEY and CDR2 SMNVEV (reference sequence). This CDR3 is CASRNLPSGGTYNEQFF. In DNA, the CDR3 is TGTGCCAGCAGGAACCTCCCTAGCGGGGGGACCTACAATGAGCAGTTCTTC.

This chain uses TRBV27 with TRBJ2-5; D unclear. Germline CDR1 MNHEY, CDR2 SMNVEV (reference sequence). The CDR3 has 16 amino acids. Trimming took 3 bases from V and 4 from J, leaving 18 bases between them. CDR3 region: CASSFSRVGIGETQYF. The DNA for the CDR3 is TGTGCCAGCAGTTTTTCCCGGGTGGGGATTGGAGAGACCCAGTACTTC.

This clonotype was found a few times. V gene TRBV18 combines with J gene TRBJ2-7; 8 nucleotides align to TRBD1. Per germline, CDR1 KGHSH and CDR2 LQKENI. The CDR3 has 15 amino acids. The J segment lost 7 bases and the V segment lost 3 bases, leaving 11 bases of the junction unmatched. CDR3 nucleotides: TGTGCCAGCTCACCGCTCCCGGACAGGGCGGGGGAGCAGTACGTC. Translated, it gives CASSPLPDRAGEQYV.

This clonotype came up many times. The chain combines TRBV6-1 with TRBJ1-1; TRBD1 aligns across 10 bases. This CDR3 spans 17 amino acids. Trimming cost V 2 bases and J 5 bases; bases outside gene matches: 11. Germline V gives CDR1 MNHNS, CDR2 SASEGT. The CDR3 nucleotides read TGTGCCAGCAGTGAACCCTTCTCTCGGACAGGGGGGACTGAAGCTTTCTTT. As protein: CASSEPFSRTGGTEAFF.

This clonotype was counted many times. This rearrangement joins TRBV5-1 to TRBJ2-5; D is possibly TRBD1 (5 bases). CDR1 and CDR2 (germline): SGHRS, YFSETQ. The V and J ends lost 1 base and 5 bases respectively, with 12 bases between them. This CDR3 region has 14 residues. CDR3 coding DNA: TGCGCCAGCAGCTTGAAAGGGGCTGGGGAGACCCAGTACTTC. It specifies CASSLKGAGETQYF. The full variable domain, its missing parts supplied by reference TRBV5-1 and TRBJ2-5, is KAGVTQTPRYLIKTRGQQVTLSCSPISGHRSVSWYQQTPGQGLQFLFEYFSETQRNKGNFPGRFSGRQFSNSRSEMNVSTLELGDSALYLCASSLKGAGETQYFGPGTRLLVL.

Ten or more counts support this clonotype. The rearrangement joins TRBV12-3 or TRBV12-4 to TRBJ2-1; D ambiguous. V shed 6 bases and J shed 9 bases, with 12 bases lying between them. The CDR3 loop spans 12 amino acids. This CDR3 reads CASSPRWSEQFF. As DNA, the CDR3 is TGTGCCAGCAGCCCGAGGTGGAGTGAGCAGTTCTTC.

This clonotype was picked up many times. V gene TRBV20-1 combines with J gene TRBJ2-1; TRBD2 matches 9 bases. V lost 3 bases, J lost 5 bases, and 8 bases stayed unmatched. The length of the CDR3 is 15 residues. Looked up from germline, CDR1 is DFQATT and CDR2 is SNEGSKA (reference sequence). This CDR3 is CSASTSSGMNNEQFF. The DNA of the CDR3 is TGCAGTGCTAGTACGTCTAGCGGGATGAACAATGAGCAGTTCTTC.

This clonotype was seen only a few times. It is unclear where the CDR3 begins or ends on the DNA, so no DNA is shown, and the CDR3 is as TCRdb lists it. The chain employs TRBV21-1 and TRBJ2-6; TRBD1 is taken as the D call from the table, unchecked against the DNA. TRBV21-1 is an annotated pseudogene. Termini included, the CDR3 measures 20 amino acids. CDR3 amino acids: CASSKGAGQGVASGANVLTF.

At least ten counts were recorded for this clonotype. This chain connects TRBV12-3 or TRBV12-4 to TRBJ2-2, with 7 nucleotides matching TRBD2. Trimming removed 6 bases from V and 5 bases from J; junction bases left unmatched: 6. This CDR3 is built from 14 residues. This chain's CDR3 is CASRPDGGTGELFF. The CDR3, as DNA: TGTGCCAGCAGACCCGACGGGGGGACCGGGGAGCTGTTTTTT.

The CDR3 coding sequence is TGTGCCAGCAGGCTGACAGGGTGGAACACCGGGGAGCTGTTTTTT. Translation: CASRLTGWNTGELFF. This sequence joins TRBV27 and TRBJ2-2; 7 bases are a match to TRBD1. Germline V gene sequence: CDR1 MNHEY, CDR2 SMNVEV (reference sequence). V gave up 6 bases and J gave up 1 base; unmatched junction bases: 5. CDR3 length: 15 residues.

This clonotype was seen many times. This chain links TRBV12-3 or TRBV12-4 with TRBJ2-5, with D perhaps matching TRBD2 (6 bases). This CDR3 has 14 residues. V lost 2 bases to trimming and J lost 5 bases, with 12 bases between them. This CDR3 is CASSLTGEVETQYF. DNA of the CDR3: TGTGCCAGCAGTTTAACGGGGGAGGTCGAGACCCAGTACTTC.

At least ten counts were recorded for this clonotype. This chain connects TRBV29-1 to TRBJ2-1; D is ambiguous. Germline-derived CDR1 and CDR2 are SQVTM and ANQGSEA. V was clipped by 5 bases and J by 2 bases, with 10 bases between them. The CDR3 is made up of 13 amino acids. The CDR3 region is CSVYGSTYNEQFF. DNA for the CDR3: TGCAGCGTTTATGGCTCCACCTACAATGAGCAGTTCTTC.

Comments on this clonotype: At one boundary the junction diverges from the germline segment, which might be a read error. The rearrangement uses TRBV7-2 and TRBJ2-1, with 7 bases fitting TRBD1. The CDR3 runs 13 residues. The germline gives CDR1 SGHTA, CDR2 FQGNSA. In DNA form, the CDR3 reads TGTGCCAGCAGCTCCTCGAGACAGGGTTTTTCCTACTTC. It yields the protein CASSSSRQGFSYF.

This clonotype occurred many times. J is TRBJ2-1 and V is TRBV29-1, with 13 bases matching TRBD2. Germline trimming cut 4 bases from V and 10 bases from J; bases unmatched to any gene: 10. The CDR3 runs 15 residues. The germline gives CDR1 SQVTM, CDR2 ANQGSEA. This CDR3 is CSVAGGLAGVGEQFF. The DNA for the CDR3 is TGCAGCGTTGCCGGAGGACTAGCGGGAGTAGGCGAGCAGTTCTTC.

This clonotype came up many times. The CDR3 DNA is TGTGCCAGCAGTACACAGGGTCGGTCGGTCCAGTACTTC. It is translated as CASSTQGRSVQYF. The chain links TRBV11-3 to TRBJ2-4; D may be TRBD1 (6 bases). Trimming cost V 6 bases and J 13 bases, with 19 bases left between them. The CDR3 is 13 residues long. Per the germline V gene, CDR1 is SGHNT and CDR2 is YENEEA.

The genes are TRBV6-5 and TRBJ2-1, with D maybe TRBD1 (6 bases). Germline lookup yields CDR1 MNHEY and CDR2 SVGAGI. V was clipped by 2 bases and J by 8 bases, with 25 bases between them. CDR3 length: 18 residues. DNA of the CDR3: TGTGCCAGCAGTTACAAGGGGGTAGACATCATCCCGAACGATGAGCAGTTCTTC. This gives the protein CASSYKGVDIIPNDEQFF.

This CDR3 is CASRIDRGLRNEQFF. The CDR3 nucleotides are TGTGCCAGTAGGATTGACAGGGGGCTCCGCAATGAGCAGTTCTTC. The chain is built from TRBV19 and TRBJ2-1; 10 bases match TRBD1. The CDR3 runs 15 residues. CDR1 and CDR2 (germline): LNHDA, SQIVND (reference sequence). Unmatched junction bases numbered 8, after V lost 6 bases and J lost 6 bases. Full variable domain (missing parts from reference TRBV19 and TRBJ2-1): DGGITQSPKYLFRKEGQNVTLSCEQNLNHDAMYWYRQDPGQGLRLIYYSQIVNDFQKGDIAEGYSVSREKKESFPLTVTSAQKNPTAFYLCASRIDRGLRNEQFFGPGTRLTVL.